The T cell receptor (beta chain) described here comes from a study of T cell responses to AZD1222 COVID-19 vaccine. Study-level results: Nearly half of the spike-specific TCRs reportedly recognize variant regions that carry no mutations. The peak T cell response came first, and repertoires were sampled only after it. Spike-spanning, vaccine-associated CD4 TCRs were dominant at 160-218 and 743-854. Possibly, clonal diversity was underestimated; donors were largely white British and included more females.

A word on this clone: Its antigen is not known.

TCRdb's copy holds only in-frame clones and misses some; the assay was immunoSEQ multiplex PCR. The sample has about 180,000 clones, over 80% seen once. V gave up 7 bases and J gave up 5 bases; unmatched junction bases: 11. Germline V gene data show CDR1 as SQVTM and CDR2 as ANQGSEA. The CDR3 consists of 15 residues. The gene calls are TRBV29-1 and TRBJ2-5, with 12 bases that match TRBD2. The sequenced sample was peripheral blood, obtained 28 days after the second dose of the MenACWY control vaccine. This clonotype was obtained from an adult who received the MenACWY meningococcal vaccine as a control. This CDR3 reads CSGLAGVIISETQYF. The CDR3 DNA reads TGCAGCGGACTAGCGGGAGTTATCATAAGTGAGACCCAGTACTTC.